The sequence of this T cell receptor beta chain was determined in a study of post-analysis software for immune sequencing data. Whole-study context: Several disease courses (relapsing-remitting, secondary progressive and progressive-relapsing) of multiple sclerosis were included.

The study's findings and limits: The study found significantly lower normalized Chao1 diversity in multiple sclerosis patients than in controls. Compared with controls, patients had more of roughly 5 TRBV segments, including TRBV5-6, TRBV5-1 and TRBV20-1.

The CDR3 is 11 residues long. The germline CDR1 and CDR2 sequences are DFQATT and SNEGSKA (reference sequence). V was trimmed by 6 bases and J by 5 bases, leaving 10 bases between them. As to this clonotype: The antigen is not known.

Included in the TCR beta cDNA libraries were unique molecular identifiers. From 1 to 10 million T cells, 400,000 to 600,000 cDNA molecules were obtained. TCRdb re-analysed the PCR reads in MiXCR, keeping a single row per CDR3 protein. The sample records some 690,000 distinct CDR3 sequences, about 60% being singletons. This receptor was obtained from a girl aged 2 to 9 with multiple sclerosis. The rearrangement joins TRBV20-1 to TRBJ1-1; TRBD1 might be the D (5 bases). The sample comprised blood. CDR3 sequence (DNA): TGCAGTGCCGGGGCCAGGACTGAAGCTTTCTTT. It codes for CSAGARTEAFF.